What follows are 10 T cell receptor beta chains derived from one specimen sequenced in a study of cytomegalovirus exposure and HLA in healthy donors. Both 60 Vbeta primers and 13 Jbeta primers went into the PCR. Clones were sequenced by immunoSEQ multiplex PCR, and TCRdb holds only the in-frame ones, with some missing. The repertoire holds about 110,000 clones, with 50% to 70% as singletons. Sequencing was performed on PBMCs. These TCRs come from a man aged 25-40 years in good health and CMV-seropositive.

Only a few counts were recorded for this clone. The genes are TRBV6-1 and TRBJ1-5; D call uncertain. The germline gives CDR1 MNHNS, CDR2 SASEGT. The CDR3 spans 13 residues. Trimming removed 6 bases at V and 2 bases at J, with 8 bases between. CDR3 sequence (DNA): TGTGCCAGCAGACAGCCAGGCAATCAGCCCCAGCATTTT. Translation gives CASRQPGNQPQHF.

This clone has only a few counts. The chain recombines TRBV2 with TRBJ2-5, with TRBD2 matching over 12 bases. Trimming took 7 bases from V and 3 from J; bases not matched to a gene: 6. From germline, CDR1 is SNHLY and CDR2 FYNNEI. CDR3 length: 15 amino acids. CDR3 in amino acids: CASKMRTSGEETQYF. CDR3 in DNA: TGTGCCAGCAAAATGAGGACTAGCGGGGAAGAGACCCAGTACTTC.

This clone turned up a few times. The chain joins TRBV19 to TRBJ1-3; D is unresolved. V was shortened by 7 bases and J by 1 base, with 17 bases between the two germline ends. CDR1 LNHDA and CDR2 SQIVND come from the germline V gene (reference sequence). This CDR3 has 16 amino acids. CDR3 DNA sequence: TGTGCCAGTACCCCCGCTGGAGCTATTTCTGGAAACACCATATATTTT. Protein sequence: CASTPAGAISGNTIYF.

In DNA, the CDR3 is TGTGCCAGCAGTGAGACTCCAGGGGACTCCTACGAGCAGTACTTC. Its protein product is CASSETPGDSYEQYF. The rearrangement joins TRBV2 to TRBJ2-7; maybe TRBD1 (6 bases). V gave up 3 bases and J gave up 0 bases, with 12 bases separating them. Germline V CDR1 and CDR2: SNHLY, FYNNEI. The CDR3 sequence is 15 residues long.

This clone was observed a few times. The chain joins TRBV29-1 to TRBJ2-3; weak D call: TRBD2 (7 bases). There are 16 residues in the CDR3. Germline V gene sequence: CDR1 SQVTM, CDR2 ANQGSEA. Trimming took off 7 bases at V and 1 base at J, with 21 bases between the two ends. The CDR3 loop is CSGGGHSWAGTDTQYF. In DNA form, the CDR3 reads TGCAGCGGGGGGGGGCATAGCTGGGCCGGCACAGATACGCAGTATTTT.

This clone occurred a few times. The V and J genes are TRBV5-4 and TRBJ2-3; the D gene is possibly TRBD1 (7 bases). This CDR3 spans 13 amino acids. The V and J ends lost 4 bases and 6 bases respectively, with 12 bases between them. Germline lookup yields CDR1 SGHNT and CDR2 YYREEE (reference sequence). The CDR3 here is CASSPSGGDTQYF. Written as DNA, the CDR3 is TGTGCCAGCAGCCCGTCAGGGGGGGATACGCAGTATTTT.

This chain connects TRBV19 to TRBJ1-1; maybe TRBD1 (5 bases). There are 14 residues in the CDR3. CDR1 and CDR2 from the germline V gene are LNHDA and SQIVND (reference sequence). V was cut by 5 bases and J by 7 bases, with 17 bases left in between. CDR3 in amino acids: CASSPPLGAVEAFF. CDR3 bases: TGTGCCAGTAGTCCCCCCCTTGGGGCAGTTGAAGCTTTCTTT.

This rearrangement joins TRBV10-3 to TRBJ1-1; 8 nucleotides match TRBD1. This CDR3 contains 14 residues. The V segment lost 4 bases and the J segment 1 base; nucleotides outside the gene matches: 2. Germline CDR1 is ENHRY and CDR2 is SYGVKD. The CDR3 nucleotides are TGTGCCATCAGTGGTCAGGGGGCGAACACTGAAGCTTTCTTT. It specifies CAISGQGANTEAFF.

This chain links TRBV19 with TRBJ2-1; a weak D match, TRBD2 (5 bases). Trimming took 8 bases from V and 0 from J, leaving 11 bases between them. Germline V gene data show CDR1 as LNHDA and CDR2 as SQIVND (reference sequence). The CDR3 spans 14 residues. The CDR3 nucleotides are TGTGCCAGTCAAGAACGGGGCTCCTACAATGAGCAGTTCTTC. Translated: CASQERGSYNEQFF.

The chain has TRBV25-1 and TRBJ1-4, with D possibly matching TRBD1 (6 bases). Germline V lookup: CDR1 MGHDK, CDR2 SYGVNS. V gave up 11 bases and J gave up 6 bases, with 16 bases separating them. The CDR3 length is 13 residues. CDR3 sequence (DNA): TGTGCCCCCATGACAAGGGGGTATGAAAAACTGTTTTTT. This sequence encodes CAPMTRGYEKLFF.